This T cell receptor beta chain derives from a study of CD8 T cells in ankylosing spondylitis (dated by TCRdb to 2016 to 2017). General notes on the study: To find TCR variants linked to disease, the study profiled T cell receptor beta repertoires in ankylosing spondylitis patients and healthy donors. The whole study cohort included 90 to 120 healthy donors and 20 to 25 ankylosing spondylitis patients. Peripheral blood samples were taken, and synovial fluid was additionally collected from ankylosing spondylitis patients.

This clonotype was seen only a few times. Its cognate antigen has yet to be identified. Nothing much larger sits one base from this clone, and base qualities are not available. Overall results and qualifications from the work: Some TCR beta motif variants had previously been reported in synovial fluid and blood of reactive arthritis patients, which suggested common disease-initiation mechanisms. The disease-linked clones were reported as significantly enriched in matched synovial fluid samples from ankylosing spondylitis patients. The disease-linked clones had a CD8+ phenotype and were found at relatively low frequencies in peripheral blood. A TCR beta motif of about 8 highly homologous amino acid variants appeared characteristic of blood from ankylosing spondylitis patients.

The sequencer was an Illumina HiSeq 2500. Quantitative 5'-RACE with molecular barcodes was used to prepare TCR beta libraries. In the authors' own workflow: A new computational method, built on a probabilistic model of VDJ rearrangement, was used to identify disease-linked TCR variants. TCRdb applied fastp at Q25 and MiXCR to the public reads, then kept only in-frame beta chains. A single entry per CDR3 protein holds the most common genes and DNA from its merged rows. Here the V and J calls rest on TCRdb's processing, not on the authors' analysis. This sample is represented by 500,000 to 550,000 distinct CDR3 sequences; roughly 13% of them were singletons. The ten top clones hold 6.8% of the sample. The CDR3 contains 13 residues, cysteine and phenylalanine counted. The retained sequence is limited to the CDR3, 39 bases, with the frame set at the first base.

The receptor was isolated from a male donor with ankylosing spondylitis. Recombination connected TRBV21-1 to TRBJ2-7; the table's TRBD1 call for D was not verified on the DNA. TRBV21-1 represents a pseudogene. Sequencing was done on a sample of blood, either unsorted or a sorted T cell fraction (not recorded which). In nucleotides, the sequence is TGTGCCTCGTACCGGGACAGAAACTACGAGCAGTACTTC. Translated, it reads CASYRDRNYEQYF.